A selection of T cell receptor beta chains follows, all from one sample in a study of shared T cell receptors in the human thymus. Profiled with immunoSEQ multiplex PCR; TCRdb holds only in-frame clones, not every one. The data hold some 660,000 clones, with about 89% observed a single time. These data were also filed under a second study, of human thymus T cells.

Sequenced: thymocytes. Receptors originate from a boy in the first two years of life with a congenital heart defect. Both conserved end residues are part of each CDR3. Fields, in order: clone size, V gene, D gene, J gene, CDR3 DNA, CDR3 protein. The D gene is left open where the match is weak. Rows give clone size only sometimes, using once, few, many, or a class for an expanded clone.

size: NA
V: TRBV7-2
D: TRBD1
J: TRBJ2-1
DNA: TGTGCCAGCAGCTACGGACAGGGGTGCAATGAGCAGTTCTTC
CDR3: CASSYGQGCNEQFF

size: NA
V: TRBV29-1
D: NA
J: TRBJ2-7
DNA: TGCAGCGCCGGGTACGAGCAGTACTTC
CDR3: CSAGYEQYF

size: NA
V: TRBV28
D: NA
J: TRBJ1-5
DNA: TGTGCCAGCAGTCAGGCCCTTAAGGGAGGCAATCAGCCCCAGCATTTT
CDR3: CASSQALKGGNQPQHF

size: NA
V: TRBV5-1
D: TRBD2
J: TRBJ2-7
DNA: TGCGCCAGCAGCTTGACTAGCGGCCACCCCTACGAGCAGTACTTC
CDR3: CASSLTSGHPYEQYF

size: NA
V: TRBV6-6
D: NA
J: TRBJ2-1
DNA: TGTGCCAGCAGTTACGGTCTACCCTACAATGAGCAGTTCTTC
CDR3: CASSYGLPYNEQFF

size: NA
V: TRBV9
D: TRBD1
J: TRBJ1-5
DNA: TGTGCCAGCAGCACAACGGGACAGAACGGGATGCCCCAGCATTTT
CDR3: CASSTTGQNGMPQHF

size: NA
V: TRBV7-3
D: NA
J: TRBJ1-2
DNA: TGTGCCAGCAGCTTACTGGAGGGCTATGGCTACACCTTC
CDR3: CASSLLEGYGYTF

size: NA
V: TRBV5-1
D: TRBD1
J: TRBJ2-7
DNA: TGCGCCAGCAGCCCTCCAGGACAGGGGGCCAACCGGGGTAACCTAGACTTC
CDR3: CASSPPGQGANRGNLDF

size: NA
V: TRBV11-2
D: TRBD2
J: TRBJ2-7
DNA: TGTGCCAGCAGCTTAGTCCCCCTAAGCGGGAGCTACGAGCAGTACTTC
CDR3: CASSLVPLSGSYEQYF

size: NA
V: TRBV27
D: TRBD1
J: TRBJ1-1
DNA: TGTGCCAGCAGAAGACAGGGGGAAACTCTAAGCACTGAAGCTTTCTTT
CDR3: CASRRQGETLSTEAFF

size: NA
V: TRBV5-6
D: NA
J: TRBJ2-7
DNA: TGTGCCAGCAGCTCAGCCCGGGAGCGCGAGCAGTACTTC
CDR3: CASSSAREREQYF

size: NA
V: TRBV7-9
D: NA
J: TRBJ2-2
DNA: TGTGCCAGCAGCAACCGGCGACAGTCGGGGGAGCTGTTTTTT
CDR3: CASSNRRQSGELFF

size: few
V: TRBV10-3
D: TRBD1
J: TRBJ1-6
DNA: TGTGCCATCGCAGACAGGGAAAGCTCCTATAATTCACCCCTCCACTTT
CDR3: CAIADRESSYNSPLHF

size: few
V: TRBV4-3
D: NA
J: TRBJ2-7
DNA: TGCGCCAGCAGCCAAGCCGGGGGTGTGGCGGGATCTAGGTACGAGCAGTACTTC
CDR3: CASSQAGGVAGSRYEQYF

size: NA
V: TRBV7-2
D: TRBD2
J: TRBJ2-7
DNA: TGTGCCAGCAGCCATCCCCGACTAGCGGGAGTGGACGAGCAGTACTTC
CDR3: CASSHPRLAGVDEQYF

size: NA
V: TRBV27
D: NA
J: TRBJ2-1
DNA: TGTGCCAGCAGTTCGGGACTGCTGCAGTTCTTC
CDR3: CASSSGLLQFF

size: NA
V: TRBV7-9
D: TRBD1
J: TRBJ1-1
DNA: TGTGCCAGCAGCCCCCAGCCGCCAGGGGGCGCCCCGGACACTGAAGCTTTCTTT
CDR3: CASSPQPPGGAPDTEAFF

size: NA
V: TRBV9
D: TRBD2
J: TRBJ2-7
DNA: TGTGCCAGGGGCCGGGGGGACCACGAGCAGTACTTC
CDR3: CARGRGDHEQYF

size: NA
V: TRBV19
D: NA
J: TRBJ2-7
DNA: TGTGCCAGTAGTACCGGAGCGGGCTCCTACGAGCAGTACTTC
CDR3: CASSTGAGSYEQYF

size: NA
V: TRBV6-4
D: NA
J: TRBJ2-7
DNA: TGTGCCAGCATCCAGGGGGGACGGTTGTACGAGCAGTACTTC
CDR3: CASIQGGRLYEQYF

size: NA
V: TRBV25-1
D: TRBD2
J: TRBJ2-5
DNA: TGTGCCAGCAGTGAATACGGGACCGGGGGGTACCAAGAGACCCAGTACTTC
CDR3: CASSEYGTGGYQETQYF

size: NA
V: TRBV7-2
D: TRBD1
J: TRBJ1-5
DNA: TGTGCCAGCAGCTTATTAGTTTTGGGCAGGGGGCGTCAGCCCCAGCATTTT
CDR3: CASSLLVLGRGRQPQHF